This T cell receptor (beta chain) was identified during a study of early T cells in non-severe SARS-CoV-2 infection. General study points: There was a bias toward anti-spike CD8 responses in VDJdb matching, which missed private and CD4 specificities.

Unique molecular identifiers (one per individual cDNA molecule) were attached. MiXCR was run by TCRdb on the 5' RACE reads, yielding one entry per CDR3 protein. The data contain under 95,000 distinct CDR3 sequences, 10% to 15% of them seen just once; the ten biggest clones take up about 4.5%. As to this clonotype: Its antigen remains unidentified.

Germline values: CDR1 SGHTA, CDR2 FQGNSA. CDR3 length: 15 amino acids. V was clipped by 2 bases and J by 2 bases; unmatched bases: 6. J is TRBJ2-7 and V is TRBV7-2, with 7 bases that match TRBD1. The sequence derives from an adult who was a healthcare worker with PCR-confirmed SARS-CoV-2 infection or an uninfected control (not recorded which). Sequencing used whole blood. Here the CDR3 DNA reads TGTGCCAGCAGCTTATATTCTCAGGGGGCCTACGAGCAGTACTTC. Its protein is CASSLYSQGAYEQYF.